The TCR beta chain described here comes from a study of T cells in Graves' hyperthyroidism and ophthalmopathy. V shed 3 bases, J shed 4 bases, and the junction held 6 bases outside the gene matches. CDR1 is SEHNR and CDR2 is FQNEAQ in the germline V gene (reference sequence). The CDR3 totals 15 residues. Study observations and caveats: Most clonotypes expanded in thyroid above 0.001 were likewise present in blood.

Amplification of TCR beta CDR3 regions was performed using RNA transcripts as template. During a first-round RT-PCR of the TCR CDR3, the HTBI primer set was used. TCRdb independently ran MiXCR on the multiplex PCR reads; one entry per CDR3 protein. The repertoire has more than 550,000 distinct CDR3 sequences, approximately 19% of them found once; the top ten carry roughly a sixth. The table lists this clonotype with many counts. Its antigen is still unknown. This receptor was identified in a woman between 45 and 60 years old with Graves' hyperthyroidism that later progressed to Graves' ophthalmopathy. The chain recombines TRBV7-9 with TRBJ2-5, with 9 nucleotides matching TRBD1. Sequenced sample: blood. CDR3 protein: CASSLAQGAAETQYF. CDR3 in DNA: TGTGCCAGCAGCTTGGCACAGGGGGCCGCAGAGACCCAGTACTTC. The full variable domain, in which reference TRBV7-9 and TRBJ2-5 provide the parts outside the CDR3, is DTGVSQNPRHKITKRGQNVTFRCDPISEHNRLYWYRQTLGQGPEFLTYFQNEAQLEKSRLLSDRFSAERPKGSFSTLEIQRTEQGDSAMYLCASSLAQGAAETQYFGPGTRLLVL.